This entry is about one TCR beta chain. No antigen is known for it. CDR1 SGHRS and CDR2 YFSETQ come from the germline V gene. The trim removed 2 bases at V and 5 bases at J, leaving 5 bases unmatched. This CDR3 has 16 residues. The PCR made use of 60 Vbeta and 13 Jbeta primers. TCRdb's table, derived via immunoSEQ multiplex PCR, lists solely in-frame clones and lacks some. The table shows 95,000 to 150,000 clones, with 75% occurring only once. This specimen comes from a study of cytomegalovirus exposure and HLA in healthy donors. General observations from the study: Listed as cytomegalovirus-associated were 150 to 200 TCR beta chains. Later work showed greater clonal expansion in HLA-associated TCR beta chains than in equally common others. Reportedly, a later analysis found an Asian-associated ancestry cluster had fewer N-insertions than the approximately 700-donor mean. In an earlier analysis, productive rearrangement rates for most beta V segments clustered near 87% or 30%.

The J gene is TRBJ2-1, the V gene TRBV5-1, with 12 bases that match TRBD2. The sample consisted of PBMCs. The clonotype originates from a woman in her forties in good health and CMV-seropositive. This CDR3 reads CASSFGGLAGHNEQFF. For the CDR3, the DNA is TGCGCCAGCAGCTTTGGTGGACTAGCGGGACACAATGAGCAGTTCTTC.